What follows are 6 T cell receptor beta chains derived from one specimen sequenced in a study of T cell repertoires in cytomegalovirus infection. TCRdb re-analysed the reads in MiXCR, keeping a single row per CDR3 protein. The sample lists about 740,000 distinct CDR3 sequences; 35% to 45% were seen once. Sequencing input: PBMCs. All receptors derive from a human donor in good health (CMV status not recorded). Some clones in this sample may be carry-over from other donors' samples.

Details on this clonotype: One base away lies a much larger clone, so this may be a sequencing read error. The CDR3 does not end in the conserved phenylalanine or tryptophan, so this is likely a read error. The rearrangement links TRBV7-4 to TRBJ2-7; D remains unclear. The CDR3 contains 11 residues. CDR1 and CDR2 (germline): SGHVT, SQSDAQ. The V and J ends lost 10 bases and 3 bases respectively, with 10 bases between them. The CDR3: CATLPFYEQYL. The CDR3 DNA reads as TGTGCCACCCTCCCTTTCTACGAGCAGTACTTA.

Ten or more counts support this clonotype. The chain joins TRBV11-2 to TRBJ2-1; no clear D gene. The length of the CDR3 is 12 residues. Trimming left V 1 base short and J 5 bases short, with 3 bases between. In germline, CDR1 is SGHAT, CDR2 FQNNGV. The CDR3 region has the DNA TGTGCCAGCAGCTTAGTCGACAATGAGCAGTTCTTC. It codes for CASSLVDNEQFF.

The chain joins TRBV11-2 to TRBJ2-2; 7 bases are shared with TRBD2. Germline CDR1 and CDR2: SGHAT and FQNNGV. V was pared by 8 bases and J by 3 bases, with 9 bases of the junction left unmatched. This CDR3 spans 15 amino acids. The CDR3 DNA is TGTGCCAGCTCACGAAGCCGGGAGGACACCGGGGAGCTGTTTTTT. Its protein is CASSRSREDTGELFF.

Of note for this clonotype: It may be a read error: a sequence one base away is much more abundant. The chain couples TRBV6-1 to TRBJ2-6, with TRBD1 as a possible D gene (6 bases). Per germline, CDR1 MNHNS and CDR2 SASEGT. The CDR3 totals 20 residues. The CDR3, as DNA: TGTGCCACCCTCCCCAGGGGCCCCCGGGACCTGCCCTCTGGGGCCAACATCCTGACTTTC. Protein product: CATLPRGPRDLPSGANILTF.

This clonotype has only a few counts. The chain is built from TRBV12-3 or TRBV12-4 and TRBJ2-7; 7 positions agree with TRBD2. The CDR3 runs to 15 residues. V gave up 5 bases and J gave up 6 bases; unmatched junction bases: 13. In DNA, the CDR3 is TGTGCCAGCAGTGGCGTTTCAGGGAGGGGTGTCGAGCAGTACTTC. This codes for CASSGVSGRGVEQYF.

This clonotype was observed once. The chain uses TRBV28 and TRBJ2-5; no clear D gene. The length of the CDR3 is 18 residues. The V gene lost 5 bases and the J gene lost 0 bases, with 22 bases spanning the gap. Germline values: CDR1 MDHEN, CDR2 SYDVKM. As DNA, the CDR3 is TGTGCCAGCAGTCCCCTCGACATGGGCAAGTCGTACCAAGAGACCCAGTACTTC. Translated, it gives CASSPLDMGKSYQETQYF. Full variable domain (remainder filled in from reference TRBV28 and TRBJ2-5): DVKVTQSSRYLVKRTGEKVFLECVQDMDHENMFWYRQDPGLGLRLIYFSYDVKMKEKGDIPEGYSVSREKKERFSLILESASTNQTSMYLCASSPLDMGKSYQETQYFGPGTRLLVL.